This T cell receptor (beta chain) was sequenced for a study of blood T cell repertoires in COVID-19 (dated by TCRdb to the early 2020s). In the study overall: Samples from collaborators originated in the United States, Italy and Spain and spanned both the acute and convalescent phases of COVID-19. HLA class I and class II types, where available, came from metadata supplied by the sample provider rather than from assay-based typing. A de-identified subject ID, COVID-19 status, age in years and sex were almost always included in the sample metadata. The material from the prospective study consisted of cDNA or gDNA derived from T cells, B-cell-depleted T cells, or PBMCs. Samples came from the ongoing ImmuneRACE study (first 160 participants) plus 1,254 subjects from 6 global collaborators. Subjects who had been exposed to COVID-19, were actively infected with it, or had recovered from it provided the deeply sampled blood TCRbeta repertoires that made up the dataset. A freely available public database, intended as a resource for researchers studying the immune response to SARS-CoV-2, is where the repertoires were released. Overall results and qualifications from the work: How much clinical and demographic metadata was included differed by source and by participant, and the metadata was provided uncurated.

This clone has a handful of counts. Its specific antigen is unknown. No base-level quality is on record; no much larger clone is a single base apart. The germline V gene supplies CDR1 MRHNA and CDR2 SNTAGT. A distance of 8 bases separates the germline ends of V and J, which lose 6 bases and 3 bases respectively. Including the terminal cysteine and phenylalanine, the CDR3 comprises 13 residues. CDR3 DNA only is kept here, 39 bases in frame from base 1. Participants in the prospective study were aged about 18 to 95 years, lived in 24 United States geographic areas, and enrolled through a virtual design. In the prospective study, participants were assigned to cohorts based on the clinical history participants reported in a screening survey and a study questionnaire. In the prospective study, mobile phlebotomists collected whole blood, serum and a nasopharyngeal or oropharyngeal swab from each participant. Additional blood draws and questionnaires over an approximately 2-month period could optionally be provided by prospective study participants. Before DNA extraction, prospective study blood samples were shipped either frozen or at room temperature.

TCRbeta CDR3 regions were amplified from genomic DNA by means of the immunoSEQ Assay, a bias-controlled multiplex PCR. Per the original workflow: The number of nucleated cells in each sample was estimated from the amplification of reference gene primers within the assay. Sequence reads were collapsed and filtered to measure the absolute abundance of every unique TCRbeta CDR3 rearrangement. For each sample, productive Simpson clonality was calculated by taking the square root of Simpson's diversity index across productive rearrangements. TCRdb's version of the immuneACCESS table is confined to in-frame rearrangements and falls short of the full clone set. An unresolved V gene accounts for under half of the shortfall where checked; the remainder is of unknown origin. The V and J calls and clone size are taken from that table; D and trimming were inferred from the DNA. The sample table contains fewer than 250,000 clones; only one count was recorded for 85% of them. The ten largest clones capture around 10% of the sample.

This TCR derives from a woman between 45 and 65 years old with acute COVID-19. Here the chain combines TRBV6-4 and TRBJ2-2; TRBD1 is possibly the D segment (6 matching bases). The specimen was PBMCs or T cells enriched from blood (not recorded which). The CDR3 reads CASRQGYTGELFF. The DNA sequence follows: TGTGCCAGCAGACAGGGTTACACCGGGGAGCTGTTTTTT.